The next 9 T cell receptor beta chains were all read from a single sample in a study of high-grade serous ovarian cancer treatment subgroups. The repertoire was sequenced with immunoSEQ multiplex PCR; TCRdb's copy has only in-frame clones and lacks some. The profile covers roughly 3,600 clones, with around 65% appearing a single time and about 14% taken by the ten largest. Tumor samples were obtained before definitive surgery or chemotherapy. The sequencing sample was made of tumor tissue. These receptors came from a human donor with high-grade serous ovarian cancer.

CDR3 region: CASSAMGTRTDTQYF. The CDR3 nucleotides read TGTGCCAGCAGTGCCATGGGAACCCGCACAGATACGCAGTATTTT. The chain uses TRBV25-1 and TRBJ2-3; D remains ambiguous. Germline CDR1 and CDR2: MGHDK and SYGVNS. CDR3 length equals 15 residues. V was pared by 4 bases and J by 1 base, with 12 bases between.

The rearrangement links TRBV27 to TRBJ2-1, with D perhaps matching TRBD2 (6 bases). The germline V gene has CDR1 MNHEY and CDR2 SMNVEV (reference sequence). The CDR3 is made up of 13 amino acids. Trimming stripped 11 bases from V and 9 bases from J, with 20 bases between. CDR3: CASCRQGGGEQFF. In DNA form, the CDR3 reads TGTGCCTCCTGCCGGCAGGGAGGCGGTGAGCAGTTCTTC.

The rearrangement uses TRBV9 and TRBJ2-3; TRBD1 agrees at 10 bases. There are 17 residues in the CDR3. Looked up from germline, CDR1 is SGDLS and CDR2 is YYNGEE. V lost 0 bases and J lost 1; bases outside the gene matches: 5. The CDR3 loop reads CASSVDRGTGGTDTQYF. CDR3 DNA sequence: TGTGCCAGCAGCGTAGATAGGGGGACAGGGGGCACAGATACGCAGTATTTT.

The J gene is TRBJ1-1, the V gene TRBV6-5; possibly TRBD1 for D (6 bases). Germline V gene data show CDR1 as MNHEY and CDR2 as SVGAGI. V dropped 6 bases and J dropped 0 bases, with 8 bases sitting between them. The CDR3 contains 13 residues. In nucleotides, the CDR3 is TGTGCCAGCAGGGACAGTATGAACACTGAAGCTTTCTTT. Residues: CASRDSMNTEAFF.

The chain recombines TRBV6-5 with TRBJ1-1; D ambiguous. The V end lost 5 bases, the J end lost 2 bases, and 15 bases lay between the germline ends. This CDR3 has 15 amino acids. Germline-derived CDR1 and CDR2 are MNHEY and SVGAGI. The CDR3 DNA is TGTGCCAGCAGTCCCCTCCCCAGGCCAAACACTGAAGCTTTCTTT. Amino acid sequence: CASSPLPRPNTEAFF.

The chain has TRBV7-9 and TRBJ2-5; 8 nucleotides line up with TRBD1. The CDR3 spans 14 residues. The ends lost 3 bases at V and 1 base at J; junction bases unmatched: 1. The V gene's germline CDR1 is SEHNR and CDR2 FQNEAQ (reference sequence). Here the CDR3 reads CASSFGQGQETQYF. The CDR3 coding sequence is TGTGCCAGCAGCTTTGGACAGGGCCAAGAGACCCAGTACTTC. Supplemented by reference TRBV7-9 and TRBJ2-5, the full variable domain reads DTGVSQNPRHKITKRGQNVTFRCDPISEHNRLYWYRQTLGQGPEFLTYFQNEAQLEKSRLLSDRFSAERPKGSFSTLEIQRTEQGDSAMYLCASSFGQGQETQYFGPGTRLLVL.

The rearrangement uses TRBV4-3 and TRBJ2-3, with no clear D. From germline, CDR1 is LGHNA and CDR2 YSLEER. Between the trimmed V and J ends, which lost 0 bases and 2 bases, there was a span of 15 bases. The CDR3 has 17 residues. CDR3 residues: CASSQDGSQTFTDTQYF. The DNA of the CDR3 is TGCGCCAGCAGCCAAGATGGTTCCCAGACTTTCACAGATACGCAGTATTTT.

This clone came up once. CDR3 nucleotide sequence: TGTGCCAGCAGTGAAAGGGCCGCCACCTACAATGAGCAGTTCTTC. This sequence encodes CASSERAATYNEQFF. This chain uses TRBV2 with TRBJ2-1; D remains ambiguous. V was trimmed by 2 bases and J by 2 bases, leaving 10 bases between them. In germline, CDR1 is SNHLY, CDR2 FYNNEI. The CDR3 runs to 15 residues. The full variable domain, with the rest looked up from reference TRBV2 and TRBJ2-1, is EPEVTQTPSHQVTQMGQEVILRCVPISNHLYFYWYRQILGQKVEFLVSFYNNEISEKSEIFDDQFSVERPDGSNFTLKIRSTKLEDSAMYFCASSERAATYNEQFFGPGTRLTVL.

The chain combines TRBV29-1 with TRBJ1-1; 8 nucleotides align to TRBD1. After removal of 7 bases from V and 11 bases from J, the junction contained 6 bases not matched to a gene. This CDR3 region has 10 residues. The germline CDR1 and CDR2 sequences are SQVTM and ANQGSEA. CDR3 residues: CSGGTGGAFF. The CDR3 coding sequence is TGCAGCGGGGGAACAGGGGGTGCTTTCTTT.